This T cell receptor beta chain is drawn from a study of shared T cell receptors in the human thymus. The CDR3 has 17 residues. CDR1 and CDR2 (germline): SGHNT, YYREEE (reference sequence). J gave up 4 bases and V 4 bases, and 12 bases lay outside the gene matches. Using immunoSEQ multiplex PCR, the repertoire was profiled, and TCRdb retains in-frame clones only, with some absent. Of hundreds of thousands of clones in the sample, 88% were seen once. These data also formed part of another study, on human thymus T cells. As that study records: Obtained as resections during corrective heart surgery, the thymus tissue was then studied. Repertoires sampled from thymus and blood appeared biased in V and J gene usage.

This chain links TRBV5-4 with TRBJ2-7, with 12 bases identical to TRBD2. The origin of this receptor is a boy under three years old with a congenital heart defect. Sequenced sample: thymocytes. The CDR3 sequence: CASSPTSGSAPGYEQYF. CDR3 nucleotide sequence: TGTGCCAGCAGCCCGACTAGCGGGAGTGCACCTGGTTACGAGCAGTACTTC.